This TCR beta chain emerged from a study of vaccination and CD4 T cells after COVID-19. On the study more broadly: Post-vaccine sample collection happened at a median of approximately 70 days after dose two, ranging 14 to 241.

Time point here: late sampling 161 to 241 days after vaccination in a few convalescent patients. As for treatment: approximately 10-day PBMC culture with coronavirus spike peptide pools or control peptides (ViraFEST assay). There are a few counts of this clonotype. What it recognizes is unknown. Germline CDR1 and CDR2: DFQATT and SNEGSKA (reference sequence). The CDR3 contains 13 residues. The V gene end was trimmed by 6 bases and the J gene end by 4 bases; junction bases not matched to a gene: 3. Findings and limits, study-wide: Spike mono-reactivity was found in 304 of the 307 vaccine-specific clones identified in convalescent patients.

Cultured CD4+ T cell DNA underwent sequencing with the Oncomine TCR Beta short-read assay. Cultured CD4+ T cells were the source of extracted genomic DNA. TCRdb re-analysed the PCR reads in MiXCR, keeping a single row per CDR3 protein. The sample records approximately 23,000 distinct CDR3 sequences, around two fifths being singletons. The V call is TRBV20-1, the J call TRBJ2-2, with TRBD2 matching 9 bases. Here the sequenced sample was CD4+ T cells from blood, cultured in vitro, taken about 7 months after SARS-CoV-2 vaccination. The clonotype originates from a human donor who had recovered from COVID-19. CDR3 protein: CSARRGGTGELFF. CDR3 in DNA: TGCAGTGCAAGGCGGGGGGGCACCGGGGAGCTGTTTTTT.